This T cell receptor beta chain was sequenced for a study of T cell clones after liver transplantation. Germline V gene sequence: CDR1 LGHNA, CDR2 YNFKEQ. The CDR3 consists of 15 residues. V lost 1 base and J lost 4; bases outside the gene matches: 3. Produced via immunoSEQ multiplex PCR; TCRdb's table is partial and in-frame only. The sample has several thousand clones; roughly 39% are singletons. Details on this clone: The target antigen is unknown.

TCRbeta sequences of proliferating CFSE-low MLR cells were labeled alloreactive. Graft donor PBMCs, splenocytes, lymph-node cells, or third-party PBMCs stimulated pre-transplant recipient cells. The source is a human patient who received a liver transplant. Some T cells may trace back to the graft donor. The gene calls are TRBV4-2 and TRBJ2-1; TRBD2 matches at 8 bases. The sequenced sample was CD4+ T cells from cultured PBMCs. In DNA form, the CDR3 reads TGTGCCAGCAGCCAAGGGACTAGCCGGTACAATGAGCAGTTCTTC. It specifies CASSQGTSRYNEQFF.